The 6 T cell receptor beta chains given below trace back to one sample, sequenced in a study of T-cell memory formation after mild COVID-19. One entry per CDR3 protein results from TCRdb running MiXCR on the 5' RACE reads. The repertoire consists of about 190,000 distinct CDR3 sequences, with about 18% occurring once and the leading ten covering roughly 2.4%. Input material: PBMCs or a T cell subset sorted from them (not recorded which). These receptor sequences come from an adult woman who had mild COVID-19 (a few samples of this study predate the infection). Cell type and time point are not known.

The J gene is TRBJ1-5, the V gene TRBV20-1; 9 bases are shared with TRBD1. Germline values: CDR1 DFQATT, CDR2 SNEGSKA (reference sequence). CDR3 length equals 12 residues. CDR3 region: CSAGTGNQPQHF. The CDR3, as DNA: TGCAGCGCAGGGACAGGGAATCAGCCCCAGCATTTT.

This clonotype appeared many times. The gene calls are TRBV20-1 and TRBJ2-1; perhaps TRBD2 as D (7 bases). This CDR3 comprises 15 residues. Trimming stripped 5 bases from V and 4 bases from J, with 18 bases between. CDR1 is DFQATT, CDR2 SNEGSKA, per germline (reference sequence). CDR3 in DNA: TGCAGTGCTGACCCCCAAGCGGGGACATACAATGAGCAGTTCTTC. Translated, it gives CSADPQAGTYNEQFF.

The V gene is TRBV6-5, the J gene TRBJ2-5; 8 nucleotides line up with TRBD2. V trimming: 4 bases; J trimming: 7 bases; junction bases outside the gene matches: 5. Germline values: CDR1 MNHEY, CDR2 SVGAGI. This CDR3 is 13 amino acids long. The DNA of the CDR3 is TGTGCCAGCAGTTTACGGGGGGGTCTGACCCAGTACTTC. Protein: CASSLRGGLTQYF.

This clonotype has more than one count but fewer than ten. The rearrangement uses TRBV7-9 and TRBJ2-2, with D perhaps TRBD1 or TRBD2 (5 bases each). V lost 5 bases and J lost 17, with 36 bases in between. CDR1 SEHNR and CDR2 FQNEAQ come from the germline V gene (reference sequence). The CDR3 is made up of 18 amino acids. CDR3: CASSRNFRDGGSTGECFF. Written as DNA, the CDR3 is TGTGCCAGCAGCCGGAACTTCCGGGACGGAGGAAGCACCGGGGAGTGTTTTTTT.

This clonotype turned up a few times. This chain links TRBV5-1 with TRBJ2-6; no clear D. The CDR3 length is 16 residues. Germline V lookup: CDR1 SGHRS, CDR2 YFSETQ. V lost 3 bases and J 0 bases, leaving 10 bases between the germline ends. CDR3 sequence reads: CASSWRPSSGANVLTF. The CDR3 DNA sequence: TGCGCCAGCAGCTGGAGACCAAGCTCTGGGGCCAACGTCCTGACTTTC.

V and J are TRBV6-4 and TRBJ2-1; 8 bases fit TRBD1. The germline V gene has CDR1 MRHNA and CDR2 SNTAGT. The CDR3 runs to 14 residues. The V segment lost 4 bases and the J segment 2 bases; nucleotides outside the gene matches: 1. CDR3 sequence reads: CASSVQGAYNEQFF. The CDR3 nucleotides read TGTGCCAGCAGTGTACAGGGGGCCTACAATGAGCAGTTCTTC.